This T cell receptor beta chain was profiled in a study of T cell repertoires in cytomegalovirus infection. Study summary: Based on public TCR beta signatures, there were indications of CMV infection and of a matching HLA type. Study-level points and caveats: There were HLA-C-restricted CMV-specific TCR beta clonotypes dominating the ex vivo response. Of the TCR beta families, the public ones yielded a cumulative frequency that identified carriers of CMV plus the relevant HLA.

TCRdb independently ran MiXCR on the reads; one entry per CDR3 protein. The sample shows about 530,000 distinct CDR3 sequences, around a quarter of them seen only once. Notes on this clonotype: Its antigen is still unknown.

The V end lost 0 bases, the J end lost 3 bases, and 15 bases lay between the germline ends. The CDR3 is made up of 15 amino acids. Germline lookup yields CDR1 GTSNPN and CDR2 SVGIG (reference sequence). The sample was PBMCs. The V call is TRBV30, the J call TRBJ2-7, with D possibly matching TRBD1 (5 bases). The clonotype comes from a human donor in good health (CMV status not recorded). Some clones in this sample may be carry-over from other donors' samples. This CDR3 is CAWSVPRDGFYEQYF. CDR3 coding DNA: TGTGCCTGGAGTGTTCCCAGGGATGGTTTCTACGAGCAGTACTTC.